These T cell receptor beta chains were read from a single sample in a study of shared clonotypes between healthy human individuals. Measured with immunoSEQ multiplex PCR; TCRdb has only the in-frame clones, and not every one. The data show over a million clones, approximately 70% seen once. What was sequenced was memory CD4+ T cells sorted from blood. These TCRs come from a man between 18 and 29 years old in good health. Each CDR3 is given with its conserved first and last residue. Fields, in order: J gene, V gene, CDR3 length, CDR3 protein.

J: TRBJ1-2; V: TRBV10-3; length: 14; CDR3: CAISESLVGRGYTF
J: TRBJ1-4; V: TRBV9; length: 15; CDR3: CASSSQEGQGRKLFF
J: TRBJ2-7; V: TRBV2; length: 18; CDR3: CASSARRLADRKEYEQYF
J: TRBJ2-3; V: TRBV9; length: 14; CDR3: CASSVGGVADTQYF
J: TRBJ2-3; V: TRBV5-6; length: 15; CDR3: CASSLGARGTDTQYF
J: TRBJ2-2; V: TRBV7-9; length: 16; CDR3: CASKLAGAQNTGELFF
J: TRBJ2-1; V: TRBV5-1; length: 16; CDR3: CASTPGGSGRSTEQFF
J: TRBJ2-4; V: TRBV27; length: 16; CDR3: CASSLGQGLAKNIQYF
J: TRBJ1-6; V: TRBV30; length: 13; CDR3: CAWRAGNNSPLHF
J: TRBJ1-5; V: TRBV18; length: 13; CDR3: CASSRGGDQPQHF
J: TRBJ2-5; V: TRBV19; length: 13; CDR3: CASSIDARGTQYF
J: TRBJ1-2; V: TRBV6-5; length: 14; CDR3: CASSYSGGAFGYTF
J: TRBJ2-1; V: TRBV11-2; length: 13; CDR3: CASRGSSYNEQFF
J: TRBJ2-5; V: TRBV4-3; length: 13; CDR3: CASSPNLGETQYF
J: TRBJ2-2; V: TRBV5-6; length: 15; CDR3: CASQGPGARTGELFF
J: TRBJ1-1; V: TRBV19; length: 15; CDR3: CASSLPGTVNTEAFF
J: TRBJ2-7; V: TRBV2; length: 16; CDR3: CASSEESSGAESEQYF